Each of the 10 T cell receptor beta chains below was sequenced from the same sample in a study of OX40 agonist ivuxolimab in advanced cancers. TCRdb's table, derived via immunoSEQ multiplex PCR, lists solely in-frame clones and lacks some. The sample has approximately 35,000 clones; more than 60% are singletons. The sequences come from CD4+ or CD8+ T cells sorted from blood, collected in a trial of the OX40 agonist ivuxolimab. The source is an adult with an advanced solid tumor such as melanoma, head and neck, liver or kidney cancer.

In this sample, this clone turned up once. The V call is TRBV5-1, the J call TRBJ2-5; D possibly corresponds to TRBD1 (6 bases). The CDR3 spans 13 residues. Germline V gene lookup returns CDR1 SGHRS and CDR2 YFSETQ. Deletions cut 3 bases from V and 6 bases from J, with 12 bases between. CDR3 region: CASSYLRGQTQYF. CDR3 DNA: TGCGCCAGCAGCTACCTCAGGGGACAGACCCAGTACTTC.

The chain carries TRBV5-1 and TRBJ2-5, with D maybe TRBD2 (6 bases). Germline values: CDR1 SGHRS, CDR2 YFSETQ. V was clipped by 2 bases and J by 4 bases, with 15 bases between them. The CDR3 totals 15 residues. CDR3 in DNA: TGCGCCAGCAGCTTTGGGGTTGGGACTCCAGAGACCCAGTACTTC. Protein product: CASSFGVGTPETQYF.

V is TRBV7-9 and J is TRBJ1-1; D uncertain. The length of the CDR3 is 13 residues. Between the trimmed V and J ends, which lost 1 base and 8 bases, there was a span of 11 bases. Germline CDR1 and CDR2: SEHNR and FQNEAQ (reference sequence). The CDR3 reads CASSLESHFEAFF. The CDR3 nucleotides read TGTGCCAGCAGCTTAGAGTCACACTTCGAAGCTTTCTTT.

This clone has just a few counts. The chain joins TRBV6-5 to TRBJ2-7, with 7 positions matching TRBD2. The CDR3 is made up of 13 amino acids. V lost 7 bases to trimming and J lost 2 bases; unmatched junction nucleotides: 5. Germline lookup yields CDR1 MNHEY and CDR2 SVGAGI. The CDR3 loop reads CASNGLDTYEQYF. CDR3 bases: TGTGCCAGCAATGGACTAGATACCTACGAGCAGTACTTC.

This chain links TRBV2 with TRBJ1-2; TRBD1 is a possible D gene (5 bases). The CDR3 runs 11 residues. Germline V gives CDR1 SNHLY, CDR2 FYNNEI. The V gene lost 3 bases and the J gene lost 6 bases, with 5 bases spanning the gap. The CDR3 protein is CASSDRDGYTF. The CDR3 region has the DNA TGTGCCAGCAGTGACAGGGATGGCTACACCTTC.

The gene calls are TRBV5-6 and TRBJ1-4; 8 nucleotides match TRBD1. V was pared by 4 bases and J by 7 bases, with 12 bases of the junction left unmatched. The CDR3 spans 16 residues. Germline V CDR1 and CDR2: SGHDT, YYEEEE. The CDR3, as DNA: TGTGCCAGCAGCCTATACAGGGGGGTTCTGGGTGAAAAACTGTTTTTT. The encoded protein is CASSLYRGVLGEKLFF.

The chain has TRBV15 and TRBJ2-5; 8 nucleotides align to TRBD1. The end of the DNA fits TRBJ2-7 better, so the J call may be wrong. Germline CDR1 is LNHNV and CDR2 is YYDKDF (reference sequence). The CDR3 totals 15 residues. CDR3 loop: CATSRLQGVDYEQYF. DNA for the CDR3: TGTGCCACCAGCAGGTTACAGGGGGTGGACTACGAGCAGTACTTC.

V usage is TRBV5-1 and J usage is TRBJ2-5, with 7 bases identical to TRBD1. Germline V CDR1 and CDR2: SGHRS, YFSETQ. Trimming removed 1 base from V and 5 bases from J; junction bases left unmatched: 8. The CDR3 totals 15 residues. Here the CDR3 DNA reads TGCGCCAGCAGCTTGCAAAGGGGGCTCGGGGAGACCCAGTACTTC. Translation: CASSLQRGLGETQYF.

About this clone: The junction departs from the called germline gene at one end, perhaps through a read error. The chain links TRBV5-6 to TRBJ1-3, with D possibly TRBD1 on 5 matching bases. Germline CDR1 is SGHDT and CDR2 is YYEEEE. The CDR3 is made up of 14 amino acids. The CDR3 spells CASTLGLSGNTIYF. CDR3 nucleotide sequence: TGTGCCAGCACCTTGGGACTATCGGGAAACACCATATATTTT.

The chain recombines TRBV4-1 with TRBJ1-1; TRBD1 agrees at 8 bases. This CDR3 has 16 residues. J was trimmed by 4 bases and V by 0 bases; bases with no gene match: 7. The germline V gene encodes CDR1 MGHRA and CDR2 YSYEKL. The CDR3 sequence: CASSQELPRGPTEAFF. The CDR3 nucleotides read TGCGCCAGCAGCCAAGAACTTCCCAGGGGGCCCACTGAAGCTTTCTTT.